A selection of T cell receptor beta chains follows, all from one sample in a study of cytomegalovirus exposure and HLA in healthy donors. Repertoires were generated with immunoSEQ multiplex PCR, while TCRdb's copy carries only in-frame clones and drops some. This table holds about 110,000 clones, approximately 76% found once. Sequenced: PBMCs. These receptors originate from a man between 18 and 29 years old in good health and CMV-seronegative. Each CDR3 is given with its conserved first and last residue.

TRBJ2-1 TRBV7-9 CASSPTGGLLDEQFF
TRBJ1-6 TRBV28 CASRSTGPDSYNSPLHF
TRBJ2-5 TRBV7-2 CASRQAGGETQYF
TRBJ1-2 TRBV6-5 CASSDRGYGYTF
TRBJ2-1 TRBV6-1 CASSEIVLAGYAEQFF
TRBJ1-2 TRBV25-1 CASSEGTPYGYTF
TRBJ1-5 TRBV18 CASSPPGQVYQPQHF
TRBJ2-5 TRBV7-3 CASAQMGGPPYF
TRBJ2-7 TRBV29-1 CSVGGAGDHYEQYF
TRBJ2-5 TRBV9 CASSPGGALPYQETQYF
TRBJ1-5 TRBV19 CASSIIVSNQPQHF
TRBJ2-7 TRBV7-9 CASSPRGWGEQYF
TRBJ2-2 TRBV5-6 CASNLGQNTGELFF
TRBJ1-2 TRBV5-1 CASSSNIQGRGYGYTF
TRBJ2-1 TRBV4-3 CASSQENRDNEQFF
TRBJ1-1 TRBV20-1 CSAERATEAFF
TRBJ2-5 TRBV7-6 CASSVGHGIGETQYF
TRBJ2-1 TRBV6-5 CASRLAGGGYNEQFF
TRBJ2-7 TRBV11-3 CASSKGGLSSYEQYF
TRBJ1-1 TRBV18 CASSLRHRGENTEAFF
TRBJ2-3 TRBV9 CASSVAGRPDTQYF
TRBJ2-7 TRBV27 CASSSPGKGAREQYF
TRBJ2-2 TRBV4-3 CASSQASGGPGELFF
TRBJ1-3 TRBV6-1 CASSESDRRSGNTIYF
TRBJ1-4 TRBV9 CASSVGGRQSGNEKLFF
TRBJ2-1 TRBV7-2 CASRGDYNEQFF
TRBJ1-4 TRBV2 CASWPGTNEKLFF
TRBJ1-6 TRBV4-2 CASSQDEGDSPLHF
TRBJ1-6 TRBV27 CASSFTGQTYNSPLHF
TRBJ1-1 TRBV6-6 CASRQAGGSTEAFF
TRBJ1-2 TRBV28 CASSFPDHTGRGYTF
TRBJ2-7 TRBV6-5 CAAPRDRGTYEQYF
TRBJ2-3 TRBV18 CASSPPTFGDTQYF
TRBJ2-7 TRBV6-5 CASSYTGTGYEYF
TRBJ1-5 TRBV19 CASSIRQGNQPQHF
TRBJ1-1 TRBV7-9 CASSLGPQNTEAFF
TRBJ2-2 TRBV29-1 CSVEGFFGGTGELFF
TRBJ2-1 TRBV4-3 CASSRSGGDNEQFF
TRBJ2-1 TRBV7-6 CASSPRPSSGPHNEQFF
TRBJ1-1 TRBV27 CASSLPGVPEAFF
TRBJ1-2 TRBV2 CASRRQGVGYTF
TRBJ2-7 TRBV28 CASSLGLSYEQYF
TRBJ2-1 TRBV13 CASSRPGLGLGNEQFF
TRBJ1-3 TRBV5-1 CASTGQGGNTIYF
TRBJ1-3 TRBV19 CASSIRARAAGNTIYF